These 24 T cell receptor beta chains originate from one sample sequenced in a study of blood T cell repertoires in COVID-19. Profiling relied on immunoSEQ multiplex PCR, and the TCRdb table lists in-frame clones only, not all of them. This sample yields under 500,000 clones, of which 70% to 90% are seen a single time; under 2.5% belongs to the top ten. The sequenced material came from PBMCs or T cells enriched from blood (not recorded which). The receptor set was obtained from a woman in her late teens or twenties with acute COVID-19.

This rearrangement joins TRBV28 to TRBJ1-5; D remains unclear. The ends were cut back, 6 bases at V and 9 bases at J, with 24 bases in the middle. The germline gives CDR1 MDHEN, CDR2 SYDVKM. CDR3 length: 16 amino acids. This CDR3 is CASSPTAGLTDPPQHF. The CDR3 DNA sequence: TGTGCCAGCAGCCCTACGGCCGGACTGACGGATCCGCCCCAGCATTTT.

The rearrangement links TRBV7-2 to TRBJ2-7; no definite D call. V gave up 3 bases and J gave up 4 bases, with 16 bases separating them. This CDR3 region has 15 residues. The germline V gene has CDR1 SGHTA and CDR2 FQGNSA. The CDR3 nucleotides read TGTGCCAGCAGCTTTGGGTCCCAGTCGAGGTACGAGCAGTACTTC. Protein product: CASSFGSQSRYEQYF.

The chain joins TRBV7-9 to TRBJ2-3, with D perhaps TRBD1 (7 bases). From germline, CDR1 is SEHNR and CDR2 FQNEAQ (reference sequence). V gave up 5 bases and J gave up 7 bases, with 13 bases separating them. The CDR3 loop spans 13 amino acids. The CDR3 spells CASSPGGPNTQYF. CDR3 coding DNA: TGTGCCAGCAGCCCAGGGGGGCCCAATACGCAGTATTTT.

CDR3 region: CATRLGQGEQYF. CDR3 coding DNA: TGTGCCACACGTTTGGGACAAGGCGAGCAGTACTTC. The chain couples TRBV24-1 to TRBJ2-7; D might be TRBD1 (6 bases). The CDR3 is made up of 12 amino acids. V dropped 10 bases and J dropped 6 bases, with 15 bases sitting between them. Germline V CDR1 and CDR2: KGHDR, SFDVKD.

The V and J genes are TRBV9 and TRBJ1-4, with 7 positions matching TRBD1. There are 14 residues in the CDR3. V trimming: 3 bases; J trimming: 8 bases; junction bases outside the gene matches: 7. Germline CDR1 SGDLS, CDR2 YYNGEE. The CDR3, as DNA: TGTGCCAGCAGCGATGACAGGGATTTCGAAAAACTGTTTTTT. Its translation is CASSDDRDFEKLFF.

The CDR3 sequence: CASSAWTSGLTNTGELFF. The CDR3 region has the DNA TGTGCCAGCAGTGCTTGGACTAGCGGGCTTACGAACACCGGGGAGCTGTTTTTT. The chain couples TRBV25-1 to TRBJ2-2; TRBD2 matches 11 bases. The germline gives CDR1 MGHDK, CDR2 SYGVNS. The ends lost 4 bases at V and 0 bases at J; junction bases unmatched: 7. CDR3 length equals 18 residues.

This clone was picked up a small number of times. The chain recombines TRBV7-6 with TRBJ1-6, with TRBD1 identical over 7 bases. Trimming at V came to 4 bases and at J to 8 bases, leaving 2 bases not matched to a gene. CDR1 and CDR2 (germline): SGHVS, FNYEAQ. The CDR3 runs 13 residues. CDR3: CASSSTGDSPLHF. The CDR3 nucleotides are TGTGCCAGCAGCTCAACAGGGGATTCACCCCTCCACTTT.

This chain links TRBV6-5 with TRBJ2-5; D is perhaps TRBD2 (5 bases). V was trimmed by 6 bases and J by 7 bases, leaving 15 bases between them. CDR3 length equals 13 residues. Germline loops: CDR1 MNHEY, CDR2 SVGAGI. CDR3 loop: CASRNFAGGTQYF. CDR3 bases: TGTGCCAGCAGAAACTTCGCGGGCGGGACCCAGTACTTC.

This clone was picked up many times. J is TRBJ2-6 and V is TRBV6-1, with D maybe TRBD2 (5 bases). V dropped 3 bases and J dropped 0 bases, with 15 bases sitting between them. The CDR3 runs 18 residues. Germline-derived CDR1 and CDR2 are MNHNS and SASEGT. The CDR3 here is CASSDEGRAFSGANVLTF. The CDR3 DNA sequence: TGTGCCAGCAGTGACGAGGGCAGAGCTTTCTCTGGGGCCAACGTCCTGACTTTC.

The genes are TRBV27 and TRBJ1-1; 8 bases are a match to TRBD1. Unmatched junction bases numbered 3, after V lost 2 bases and J lost 1 base. The CDR3 loop spans 15 amino acids. In germline, CDR1 is MNHEY, CDR2 SMNVEV (reference sequence). For the CDR3, the DNA is TGTGCCAGCAGTTTACGGGGACAGGCGAACACTGAAGCTTTCTTT. Its protein is CASSLRGQANTEAFF.

The V call is TRBV29-1, the J call TRBJ1-1; D may be TRBD1 (6 bases). V was clipped by 4 bases and J by 1 base, with 10 bases between them. The CDR3 spans 13 residues. The germline V gene has CDR1 SQVTM and CDR2 ANQGSEA. CDR3 region: CSVGTARNTEAFF. The CDR3 nucleotides are TGCAGCGTTGGGACAGCGCGGAACACTGAAGCTTTCTTT.

The chain recombines TRBV5-1 with TRBJ1-2, with 7 bases fitting TRBD1. V shed 4 bases and J 2 bases; nucleotides not matched to a gene: 8. CDR1 and CDR2 from the germline V gene are SGHRS and YFSETQ. CDR3 length equals 15 residues. The CDR3 sequence is CASSPGGPWNYGYTF. The CDR3 DNA is TGCGCCAGCAGCCCAGGGGGTCCCTGGAACTATGGCTACACCTTC.

The V gene is TRBV11-2, the J gene TRBJ2-3; D might be TRBD1 (6 bases). CDR1 is SGHAT, CDR2 FQNNGV, per germline. V was trimmed by 1 base and J by 4 bases, leaving 15 bases between them. The CDR3 extends over 16 amino acids. CDR3 in amino acids: CASSLGTRGVADTQYF. The CDR3 DNA sequence: TGTGCCAGCAGCTTAGGTACCAGGGGAGTTGCAGATACGCAGTATTTT.

The genes are TRBV13 and TRBJ1-3; 7 bases agree with TRBD1. The ends lost 5 bases at V and 0 bases at J; junction bases unmatched: 13. This CDR3 contains 18 residues. Germline V gene lookup returns CDR1 PRHDT and CDR2 FYEKMQ (reference sequence). The chain's CDR3 is CASSGRGQLKPSGNTIYF. The DNA of the CDR3 is TGTGCCAGCAGCGGCAGGGGACAGTTGAAACCCTCTGGAAACACCATATATTTT. Full variable domain (remainder filled in from reference TRBV13 and TRBJ1-3): AAGVIQSPRHLIKEKRETATLKCYPIPRHDTVYWYQQGPGQDPQFLISFYEKMQSDKGSIPDRFSAQQFSDYHSELNMSSLELGDSALYFCASSGRGQLKPSGNTIYFGEGSWLTVV.

Regarding this clone: One end of the junction fails to match germline, which may point to a read error. The genes are TRBV27 and TRBJ1-2; no reliable D call. Germline V gene data show CDR1 as MNHEY and CDR2 as SMNVEV (reference sequence). The CDR3 loop spans 17 amino acids. The CDR3 is CASSLSPLGWESDGYTF. The CDR3 bases are TGTGCCAGCAGTCTATCCCCTTTAGGCTGGGAGTCTGATGGCTACACCTTC.

The chain employs TRBV5-5 and TRBJ2-5; 7 bases agree with TRBD2. From germline, CDR1 is SGHKS and CDR2 YYEKEE (reference sequence). V lost 4 bases and J lost 5; bases outside the gene matches: 11. The CDR3 runs 15 residues. The CDR3 coding sequence is TGTGCCAGCAGCAGGAAGCGGGATTCGGGGGAGACCCAGTACTTC. This encodes CASSRKRDSGETQYF.

The chain uses TRBV4-1 and TRBJ2-7, with 9 nucleotides matching TRBD2. Germline CDR1 reads MGHRA; CDR2 reads YSYEKL. Trimming cost V 0 bases and J 5 bases; bases outside gene matches: 8. The CDR3 covers 16 residues. Written as DNA, the CDR3 is TGCGCCAGCAGCCAAGATCCGCCTAGCGGGATCGACGAGCAGTACTTC. This codes for CASSQDPPSGIDEQYF.

The chain carries TRBV5-4 and TRBJ2-2; tentatively, D is TRBD2 (5 bases). V was cut by 5 bases and J by 6 bases, with 20 bases left in between. Germline V gene data show CDR1 as SGHNT and CDR2 as YYREEE (reference sequence). CDR3 size: 16 residues. CDR3 coding DNA: TGTGCCAGCAGTCCAAATAGGAGGACCCAACCCGGGGAGCTGTTTTTT. It translates to CASSPNRRTQPGELFF. Supplemented by reference TRBV5-4 and TRBJ2-2, the full variable domain reads ETGVTQSPTHLIKTRGQQVTLRCSSQSGHNTVSWYQQALGQGPQFIFQYYREEENGRGNFPPRFSGLQFPNYSSELNVNALELDDSALYLCASSPNRRTQPGELFFGEGSRLTVL.

This clone has only a few counts. The rearrangement links TRBV7-8 to TRBJ2-7; possibly TRBD1 for D (6 bases). Per germline, CDR1 SGHVS and CDR2 FQNEAQ. This CDR3 has 15 amino acids. Trimming took 1 base from V and 1 from J, leaving 11 bases between them. The CDR3 loop is CASSLGSRGSYEQYF. The CDR3 DNA reads TGTGCCAGCAGCTTAGGGTCCAGGGGATCCTACGAGCAGTACTTC.

The chain employs TRBV28 and TRBJ2-7, with 7 bases identical to TRBD1. Per the germline V gene, CDR1 is MDHEN and CDR2 is SYDVKM. V dropped 2 bases and J dropped 0; count of bases not matched to a gene: 4. The CDR3 has 15 residues. As DNA, the CDR3 is TGTGCCAGCAGTTTACGACAGGGATCCTCCTACGAGCAGTACTTC. Protein: CASSLRQGSSYEQYF.

The chain combines TRBV7-9 with TRBJ1-1; D remains ambiguous. The CDR3 has 14 residues. Germline assignment: CDR1 SEHNR and CDR2 FQNEAQ (reference sequence). V dropped 3 bases and J dropped 11 bases, with 19 bases sitting between them. CDR3 loop: CASSFSVRDARAFF. DNA for the CDR3: TGTGCCAGCAGCTTTTCCGTCCGCGACGCGAGGGCTTTCTTT.

This rearrangement joins TRBV15 to TRBJ2-7; D is possibly TRBD2 (6 bases). Trimming left V 0 bases short and J 5 bases short, with 11 bases between. The germline V gene encodes CDR1 LNHNV and CDR2 YYDKDF (reference sequence). This CDR3 comprises 14 residues. For the CDR3, the DNA is TGTGCCACCAGCAGAGATATTGGGAGGAACGAGCAGTACTTC. It codes for CATSRDIGRNEQYF.

The V gene is TRBV6-2 or TRBV6-3, the J gene TRBJ2-7; D might be TRBD1 (6 bases). Trimming pared 2 bases from V and 2 bases from J, leaving 13 bases between. Looked up from germline, CDR1 is MNHEY and CDR2 is SVGEGT. The CDR3 sequence is 15 residues long. CDR3 sequence reads: CASSYSQGNPYEQYF. The CDR3 DNA reads as TGTGCCAGCAGTTACAGCCAGGGGAATCCCTACGAGCAGTACTTC.

Only one count was recorded for this clone. The chain carries TRBV2 and TRBJ2-2, with 10 bases aligning to TRBD2. Trimming took 7 bases from V and 7 from J; bases not matched to a gene: 15. The CDR3 is made up of 17 amino acids. Germline V gene sequence: CDR1 SNHLY, CDR2 FYNNEI. The CDR3 is CASTDGVAGGLGGELFF. The CDR3 DNA reads as TGTGCCAGCACCGACGGAGTAGCGGGGGGATTGGGCGGGGAGCTGTTTTTT.